What follows is one T cell receptor (beta chain) and its context. The antigen is undetermined. TCRdb reprocessed the RT-PCR reads via MiXCR and lists one record per CDR3 protein. The top ten clones hold more than 8.5% of a sample with around 540,000 distinct CDR3 sequences, about 11% of them seen once. The length of the CDR3 is 15 residues. Germline CDR1 SGHTA, CDR2 FQGNSA. Trimming pared 5 bases from V and 0 bases from J, leaving 12 bases between. This sample stems from a study of response to subunit inactivated influenza vaccine. Study results and limitations: The study's authors posited that every seasonal influenza vaccination enlists few new T cells.

Sequencing was performed on PBMCs from blood, taken on the day of vaccination. The sequence came from a middle-aged man who received an inactivated influenza vaccine. The V call is TRBV7-2, the J call TRBJ2-3; D may be TRBD1 (6 bases). The CDR3 here is CASSPQGTSTDTQYF. CDR3 sequence (DNA): TGTGCCAGCAGCCCCCAGGGGACAAGCACAGATACGCAGTATTTT.